One sample yielded the 28 T cell receptor beta chains listed below, sequenced in a study of somatic mutations in cytotoxic T cells in rheumatoid arthritis. Method: immunoSEQ multiplex PCR; TCRdb's copy keeps in-frame clones and lacks some. The data hold some 18,000 clones, with over 75% observed a single time. Sequenced input: CD8+ T cells sorted from blood. All receptors derive from an adult with rheumatoid arthritis.

The rearrangement uses TRBV19 and TRBJ1-2, with TRBD1 matching 7 bases. The CDR3 runs to 15 residues. CDR1 is LNHDA and CDR2 is SQIVND in the germline V gene (reference sequence). V lost 6 bases, J lost 5 bases, and 12 bases stayed unmatched. The CDR3 here is CASRPRTGKPYGYTF. The CDR3 DNA sequence: TGTGCCAGTAGACCTAGGACAGGCAAACCTTATGGCTACACCTTC.

The chain carries TRBV2 and TRBJ1-5; D perhaps matches TRBD1 (5 bases). Between the trimmed V and J ends, which lost 6 bases and 5 bases, there was a span of 17 bases. The germline V gene has CDR1 SNHLY and CDR2 FYNNEI. The CDR3 sequence is 15 residues long. CDR3 loop: CASSEPGFRDQPQHF. CDR3 nucleotides: TGTGCCAGCAGCGAGCCAGGGTTCAGGGATCAGCCCCAGCATTTT.

This clone was detected only a few times. This same CDR3 is encoded by further DNA sequences in the sample. This chain links TRBV2 with TRBJ2-7; no clear D. V was shortened by 8 bases and J by 4 bases, with 6 bases between the two germline ends. The germline gives CDR1 SNHLY, CDR2 FYNNEI. The CDR3 has 10 amino acids. This CDR3 reads CASQAYEQYF. The CDR3 DNA reads TGTGCCAGCCAGGCATACGAGCAGTACTTC. Full variable domain (outside the CDR3, taken from reference TRBV2 and TRBJ2-7): EPEVTQTPSHQVTQMGQEVILRCVPISNHLYFYWYRQILGQKVEFLVSFYNNEISEKSEIFDDQFSVERPDGSNFTLKIRSTKLEDSAMYFCASQAYEQYFGPGTRLTVT.

This clone is a singleton in its sample. Other DNA sequences of this sample code for an identical CDR3. The chain recombines TRBV4-3 with TRBJ1-1, with D perhaps TRBD1 (5 bases). CDR3 length: 14 residues. Between the trimmed V and J ends, which lost 3 bases and 1 base, there was a span of 9 bases. Per germline, CDR1 LGHNA and CDR2 YSLEER. CDR3 sequence reads: CASSQRTGNTEAFF. CDR3 DNA: TGCGCCAGCAGCCAGAGAACAGGGAACACTGAAGCTTTCTTT.

This sequence joins TRBV5-4 and TRBJ1-2; 9 bases fit TRBD1. The CDR3 is 13 amino acids. The V and J ends lost 3 bases and 14 bases, in that order; junction bases with no gene match: 11. Germline CDR1 is SGHNT and CDR2 is YYREEE (reference sequence). The CDR3 bases are TGTGCCAGCAGCTCTGGACAGGGGCCCTGGAGGACCTTC. Protein sequence: CASSSGQGPWRTF.

This chain uses TRBV18 with TRBJ2-7, with 9 positions matching TRBD2. The CDR3 loop spans 18 amino acids. CDR1 and CDR2 (germline): KGHSH, LQKENI. The trim removed 2 bases at V and 3 bases at J, leaving 14 bases unmatched. The CDR3, as DNA: TGTGCCAGCTCACCAGATCGTCTAGCGGGACCGCCATTCTACGAGCAGTACTTC. It translates to CASSPDRLAGPPFYEQYF.

This clone occurred once. Other DNA sequences of this sample code for an identical CDR3. The chain joins TRBV10-2 to TRBJ2-7; D unclear. With 9 bases removed from V and 1 base from J, the gap between germline ends came to 13 bases. This CDR3 has 13 residues. Germline V gives CDR1 WSHSY, CDR2 SAAADI. CDR3 protein: CASSGGLSYEQYF. The CDR3, as DNA: TGCGCCAGTTCTGGTGGCCTTTCCTACGAGCAGTACTTC.

The chain's CDR3 is CASSIPDRAYEQYF. The CDR3 nucleotides are TGTGCCAGTAGTATACCGGACCGAGCCTACGAGCAGTACTTC. The V and J genes are TRBV19 and TRBJ2-7; D gene unclear. Germline V gene sequence: CDR1 LNHDA, CDR2 SQIVND (reference sequence). V was cut by 2 bases and J by 2 bases, with 10 bases left in between. The CDR3 length is 14 residues. Based on the CDR3 plus reference TRBV19 and TRBJ2-7, the full variable domain is DGGITQSPKYLFRKEGQNVTLSCEQNLNHDAMYWYRQDPGQGLRLIYYSQIVNDFQKGDIAEGYSVSREKKESFPLTVTSAQKNPTAFYLCASSIPDRAYEQYFGPGTRLTVT.

The V call is TRBV4-3, the J call TRBJ2-2, with D possibly being TRBD1 (5 bases). Germline CDR1 LGHNA, CDR2 YSLEER. CDR3 length: 15 amino acids. V shed 4 bases and J shed 1 base, with 10 bases lying between them. The CDR3 loop reads CASSPGRVNTGELFF. CDR3 bases: TGCGCCAGCAGCCCGGGCAGGGTGAACACCGGGGAGCTGTTTTTT.

This clone showed up just a few times. The chain links TRBV5-6 to TRBJ2-7; D perhaps matches TRBD1 (5 bases). From germline, CDR1 is SGHDT and CDR2 YYEEEE. The CDR3 sequence is 14 residues long. Trimming removed 0 bases at V and 2 bases at J, with 9 bases between. As DNA, the CDR3 is TGTGCCAGCAGCTTGGGTGGGGCTCCCTACGAGCAGTACTTC. Protein product: CASSLGGAPYEQYF.

The chain combines TRBV30 with TRBJ2-7, with D maybe TRBD1 (5 bases). Germline values: CDR1 GTSNPN, CDR2 SVGIG (reference sequence). Between the trimmed V and J ends, which lost 5 bases and 3 bases, there was a span of 14 bases. The CDR3 extends over 13 amino acids. CDR3 region: CAWATGHFYEQYF. Here the CDR3 DNA reads TGTGCCTGGGCCACAGGACACTTCTACGAGCAGTACTTC.

V gene TRBV21-1 combines with J gene TRBJ2-5; the D call TRBD2 from the table was never checked on the DNA. TRBV21-1 is a pseudogene locus. The CDR3 runs to 17 residues. The CDR3 spells CATTGTSGGDLQETQYF. CDR3 coding DNA: TGTGCCACCACCGGGACTAGCGGGGGAGACCTCCAAGAGACCCAGTACTTC.

The chain combines TRBV4-1 with TRBJ1-4, with D unresolved. Germline CDR1 reads MGHRA; CDR2 reads YSYEKL. The germline V and J ends were trimmed by 4 bases and 3 bases, with 9 bases remaining between them. There are 14 residues in the CDR3. CDR3: CASSRGGSNEKLFF. The CDR3 region has the DNA TGCGCCAGCAGCCGTGGTGGGTCTAATGAAAAACTGTTTTTT.

The chain joins TRBV11-3 to TRBJ2-3, with TRBD2 matching over 12 bases. CDR1 is SGHNT and CDR2 is YENEEA in the germline V gene. V lost 3 bases and J lost 5; bases outside the gene matches: 3. The CDR3 spans 15 residues. In DNA, the CDR3 is TGTGCCAGCAGCTTCCAGACTAGCGGGGGAGATACGCAGTATTTT. Translating it yields CASSFQTSGGDTQYF. The variable domain in full, with the rest retrieved from reference TRBV11-3 and TRBJ2-3, is EAGVVQSPRYKIIEKKQPVAFWCNPISGHNTLYWYLQNLGQGPELLIRYENEEAVDDSQLPKDRFSAERLKGVDSTLKIQPAELGDSAVYLCASSFQTSGGDTQYFGPGTRLTVL.

By sample fraction, this clone is medium-sized (0.01 to 0.1%). The chain recombines TRBV6-1 with TRBJ2-7; D might be TRBD1 or TRBD2, each matching 7 bases. The CDR3 totals 15 residues. Germline lookup yields CDR1 MNHNS and CDR2 SASEGT. Trimming cost V 2 bases and J 3 bases, with 14 bases left between them. The chain's CDR3 is CASSEKGGDSYEQYF. For the CDR3, the DNA is TGTGCCAGCAGTGAAAAGGGGGGGGACAGCTACGAGCAGTACTTC.

V is TRBV19 and J is TRBJ1-5; D is undetermined. Germline V gives CDR1 LNHDA, CDR2 SQIVND (reference sequence). The CDR3 totals 13 residues. V lost 9 bases and J 6 bases, leaving 15 bases between the germline ends. The CDR3 protein is CARDFTSPQPQHF. CDR3 in DNA: TGTGCCAGGGACTTTACAAGTCCTCAGCCCCAGCATTTT.

The chain couples TRBV5-1 to TRBJ2-3; 8 bases map to TRBD2. CDR3 size: 16 residues. CDR1 is SGHRS and CDR2 is YFSETQ in the germline V gene. The V segment lost 1 base and the J segment 6 bases; nucleotides outside the gene matches: 10. The CDR3 here is CASSLFGGGVLDTQYF. The CDR3 coding sequence is TGCGCCAGCAGCTTGTTCGGGGGGGGAGTATTGGATACGCAGTATTTT.

This clone has a single count. The rearrangement joins TRBV6-5 to TRBJ2-7, with 9 positions matching TRBD1. The CDR3 extends over 14 amino acids. From germline, CDR1 is MNHEY and CDR2 SVGAGI. Unmatched junction bases numbered 6, after V lost 2 bases and J lost 7 bases. This CDR3 reads CASSYTTGGGEQYF. In nucleotides, the CDR3 is TGTGCCAGCAGTTACACCACAGGGGGCGGGGAGCAGTACTTC.

The chain is built from TRBV9 and TRBJ2-7; TRBD2 agrees at 12 bases. Germline CDR1 is SGDLS and CDR2 is YYNGEE. The CDR3 has 16 amino acids. The V and J ends lost 3 bases and 7 bases, in that order; junction bases with no gene match: 11. The CDR3 loop is CASSETSGRPLEEQYF. For the CDR3, the DNA is TGTGCCAGCAGCGAAACTAGCGGGAGGCCTTTAGAGGAGCAGTACTTC. Based on the CDR3 plus reference TRBV9 and TRBJ2-7, the full variable domain is DSGVTQTPKHLITATGQRVTLRCSPRSGDLSVYWYQQSLDQGLQFLIQYYNGEERAKGNILERFSAQQFPDLHSELNLSSLELGDSALYFCASSETSGRPLEEQYFGPGTRLTVT.

V gene TRBV4-3 combines with J gene TRBJ2-7; 9 positions agree with TRBD2. The germline CDR1 and CDR2 sequences are LGHNA and YSLEER. V shed 4 bases, J shed 4 bases, and the junction held 5 bases outside the gene matches. This CDR3 spans 14 amino acids. The CDR3 DNA reads TGCGCCAGCAGCCCAGAAGCGGGGGGATACGAGCAGTACTTC. Protein sequence: CASSPEAGGYEQYF.

The rearrangement links TRBV9 to TRBJ2-1, with 10 bases fitting TRBD2. There are 13 residues in the CDR3. V lost 6 bases to trimming and J lost 7 bases; unmatched junction nucleotides: 4. CDR1 is SGDLS, CDR2 YYNGEE, per germline. CDR3: CASTSGGGNEQFF. The CDR3 DNA reads TGTGCCAGCACAAGCGGGGGGGGGAATGAGCAGTTCTTC.

The chain employs TRBV25-1 and TRBJ2-3, with 9 bases identical to TRBD2. This CDR3 has 15 residues. Per the germline V gene, CDR1 is MGHDK and CDR2 is SYGVNS. V dropped 1 base and J dropped 2; count of bases not matched to a gene: 1. The CDR3 bases are TGTGCCAGCAGTGAATTAGCGGGAGACACAGATACGCAGTATTTT. Residues: CASSELAGDTDTQYF.

The chain links TRBV7-6 to TRBJ2-1; TRBD2 matches 13 bases. CDR1 is SGHVS, CDR2 FNYEAQ, per germline. V trimming: 3 bases; J trimming: 0 bases; junction bases outside the gene matches: 2. This CDR3 region has 17 residues. The CDR3 DNA reads TGTGCCAGCAGCTTTCGGACTAGCGGGAGCTCCTACAATGAGCAGTTCTTC. Its translation: CASSFRTSGSSYNEQFF.

This CDR3 is CASSHPKTGVGANVLTF. The DNA for the CDR3 is TGCGCCAGCAGCCATCCCAAGACAGGGGTTGGGGCCAACGTCCTGACTTTC. V is TRBV4-3 and J is TRBJ2-6; the match to TRBD1 covers 8 bases. Germline-derived CDR1 and CDR2 are LGHNA and YSLEER. CDR3 length: 17 residues. J gave up 3 bases and V 3 bases, and 7 bases lay outside the gene matches.

The J gene is TRBJ1-2, the V gene TRBV9; D is uncertain. The CDR3 runs to 16 residues. Germline values: CDR1 SGDLS, CDR2 YYNGEE. V lost 3 bases and J 5 bases, leaving 20 bases between the germline ends. DNA for the CDR3: TGTGCCAGCAGCGGAGCAGTATCGAGTGTGGGGTATGGCTACACCTTC. Protein sequence: CASSGAVSSVGYGYTF.

V usage is TRBV27 and J usage is TRBJ1-2, with D possibly TRBD1 on 5 matching bases. The germline gives CDR1 MNHEY, CDR2 SMNVEV (reference sequence). Trimming left V 3 bases short and J 4 bases short, with 9 bases between. The CDR3 is 13 amino acids. In nucleotides, the CDR3 is TGTGCCAGCAGTTTGGGGGAGGCCTATGGCTACACCTTC. It codes for CASSLGEAYGYTF.

This chain links TRBV10-3 with TRBJ1-1; D is undetermined. Trimming removed 3 bases at V and 0 bases at J, with 20 bases between. The CDR3 runs to 18 residues. Germline assignment: CDR1 ENHRY and CDR2 SYGVKD. For the CDR3, the DNA is TGTGCCATCAGTGAATCCTGGCAAGTGAAGACTATGAACACTGAAGCTTTCTTT. The encoded protein is CAISESWQVKTMNTEAFF.

This rearrangement joins TRBV19 to TRBJ2-3; D assignment may be TRBD1 or TRBD2 (5 bases each). The V and J ends lost 3 bases and 4 bases respectively, with 8 bases between them. Germline V gene sequence: CDR1 LNHDA, CDR2 SQIVND (reference sequence). This CDR3 has 13 residues. The CDR3 sequence is CASSIEGPDTQYF. CDR3 DNA: TGTGCCAGTAGTATCGAGGGGCCAGATACGCAGTATTTT. Supplemented by reference TRBV19 and TRBJ2-3, the full variable domain reads DGGITQSPKYLFRKEGQNVTLSCEQNLNHDAMYWYRQDPGQGLRLIYYSQIVNDFQKGDIAEGYSVSREKKESFPLTVTSAQKNPTAFYLCASSIEGPDTQYFGPGTRLTVL.